The clone carrying this T cell receptor beta chain occurred once. Compared with germline, one end of the junction differs, possibly owing to a read error. The source of the sample is a study of blood T cells in healthy people across ages. Germline CDR1 is ENHRY and CDR2 is SYGVKD. CDR3 size: 14 residues. Alongside a J-beta primer mix, a sample-barcoded 5' primer served in a second PCR lasting about 7 to 12 cycles. Sequencing of every sample gave 2.5 million or more CDR3-containing paired-end reads. One entry per CDR3 protein, called by TCRdb with MiXCR from the 5' RACE reads. Of around 1.1 million distinct CDR3 sequences in the sample, about two fifths are singletons; the top ten hold around 13%. Each donor supplied 7.5 to 10 milliliters of peripheral blood. Per sample, extraction of total RNA gave at least 5.5 micrograms in every case.

Material for sequencing was blood. The chain has TRBV10-3 and TRBJ1-1, with D unresolved. This TCR came from a man in his late teens or twenties in good health. The DNA of the CDR3 is TGTACCATCAGTGATCCGGGAGAGTCCGCTGAAGCTTTCTTT. Translated, it gives CTISDPGESAEAFF.